A selection of T cell receptor beta chains follows, all from one sample in a study of cytomegalovirus exposure and HLA in healthy donors. The table came from immunoSEQ multiplex PCR; TCRdb's copy has only in-frame clones and leaves some out. The profile covers 100,000 to 120,000 clones, with around 70% appearing a single time and 4% to 5% taken by the ten largest. The sequenced sample was PBMCs. These receptors were obtained from a middle-aged woman in good health and CMV-seropositive. Both conserved end residues are part of each CDR3. Fields, in order: clone size, CDR3 length, J gene, V gene, D gene, CDR3 DNA, CDR3 protein. The D gene is left open where the match is weak. The size of a clone is reported for some rows only, either as once, few or many, or as a class for expanded clones.

clone size: -; CDR3 length: 11; J gene: TRBJ2-5; V gene: TRBV11-2; D gene: -; CDR3 DNA: TGTGCCAGCAGCCCTGTAGAGACCCAGTACTTC; CDR3 protein: CASSPVETQYF
clone size: -; CDR3 length: 14; J gene: TRBJ1-5; V gene: TRBV6-5; D gene: TRBD1; CDR3 DNA: TGTGCCAGCAGCCCCGGGACAGACTATCAGCCCCAGCATTTT; CDR3 protein: CASSPGTDYQPQHF
clone size: few; CDR3 length: 15; J gene: TRBJ2-2; V gene: TRBV7-2; D gene: -; CDR3 DNA: TGTGCCAGCAGCTTACGGGGACAGAACACCGGGGAGCTGTTTTTT; CDR3 protein: CASSLRGQNTGELFF
clone size: -; CDR3 length: 12; J gene: TRBJ1-1; V gene: TRBV11-2; D gene: -; CDR3 DNA: TGTGCCAGCAGCCTCCGGAACACTGAAGCTTTCTTT; CDR3 protein: CASSLRNTEAFF
clone size: -; CDR3 length: 11; J gene: TRBJ1-4; V gene: TRBV19; D gene: -; CDR3 DNA: TGTGCCAGTAGTATAGGTAGTAAACTGTTTTTT; CDR3 protein: CASSIGSKLFF
clone size: -; CDR3 length: 16; J gene: TRBJ1-3; V gene: TRBV27; D gene: TRBD1; CDR3 DNA: TGTGCCAGCAGTCCCAAGGACAGGGACCCACGGGGCACCATATATTTT; CDR3 protein: CASSPKDRDPRGTIYF
clone size: -; CDR3 length: 18; J gene: TRBJ2-5; V gene: TRBV4-3; D gene: TRBD2; CDR3 DNA: TGCGCCAGCAGCCAAGAGTGGACTAGCGGGGGTGGCCTGGAGACCCAGTACTTC; CDR3 protein: CASSQEWTSGGGLETQYF
clone size: -; CDR3 length: 17; J gene: TRBJ2-2; V gene: TRBV9; D gene: TRBD2; CDR3 DNA: TGTGCCAGCAGCACATTCGGACTAGCGGCAAACACCGGGGAGCTGTTTTTT; CDR3 protein: CASSTFGLAANTGELFF
clone size: -; CDR3 length: 15; J gene: TRBJ2-3; V gene: TRBV29-1; D gene: -; CDR3 DNA: TGCAGCGTTCTAGGAGGACAGAAACGAACAGATACGCAGTATTTT; CDR3 protein: CSVLGGQKRTDTQYF
clone size: few; CDR3 length: 14; J gene: TRBJ2-3; V gene: TRBV6-6; D gene: TRBD2; CDR3 DNA: TGTGCCAGCCGACTAGCGGGGGGCACAGATACGCAGTATTTT; CDR3 protein: CASRLAGGTDTQYF
clone size: -; CDR3 length: 14; J gene: TRBJ1-1; V gene: TRBV14; D gene: -; CDR3 DNA: TGTGCCAGCAGCCAAGGCGGAACGGACAGTGAAGCTTTCTTT; CDR3 protein: CASSQGGTDSEAFF
clone size: -; CDR3 length: 16; J gene: TRBJ2-3; V gene: TRBV5-1; D gene: TRBD2; CDR3 DNA: TGCGCCAGCAGCTTGGAAGGGCGGGGGGGCGCAGATACGCAGTATTTT; CDR3 protein: CASSLEGRGGADTQYF
clone size: -; CDR3 length: 16; J gene: TRBJ1-1; V gene: TRBV4-1; D gene: TRBD1; CDR3 DNA: TGCGCCAGCAGCCAAGTGCCCGACAGGGGGCGTACTGAAGCTTTCTTT; CDR3 protein: CASSQVPDRGRTEAFF
clone size: -; CDR3 length: 14; J gene: TRBJ2-2; V gene: TRBV7-3; D gene: TRBD2; CDR3 DNA: TGTGCCAGCAGCTTAATAACTAGCGGGGGTTCGCTGTTTTTT; CDR3 protein: CASSLITSGGSLFF
clone size: -; CDR3 length: 14; J gene: TRBJ1-6; V gene: TRBV11-2; D gene: TRBD1; CDR3 DNA: TGTGCCAGCAGCGAGGACAGGGTTAATTCACCCCTCCACTTT; CDR3 protein: CASSEDRVNSPLHF
clone size: once; CDR3 length: 17; J gene: TRBJ2-3; V gene: TRBV13; D gene: TRBD2; CDR3 DNA: TGTGCCAGCAGCAAATCTCTAGCGGGGGCCCGCACAGATACGCAGTATTTT; CDR3 protein: CASSKSLAGARTDTQYF
clone size: -; CDR3 length: 15; J gene: TRBJ2-3; V gene: TRBV7-8; D gene: -; CDR3 DNA: TGTGCCAGCAGCAGACGAGAGGGTCTGACAGATACGCAGTATTTT; CDR3 protein: CASSRREGLTDTQYF
clone size: -; CDR3 length: 15; J gene: TRBJ2-2; V gene: TRBV4-3; D gene: -; CDR3 DNA: TGCGCCAGCAGCCAAGGCAGGTCGAACACCGGGGAGCTGTTTTTT; CDR3 protein: CASSQGRSNTGELFF
clone size: -; CDR3 length: 16; J gene: TRBJ1-4; V gene: TRBV7-8; D gene: TRBD1; CDR3 DNA: TGTGCCAGCAGAAGACTAACGGGACAGGGAGAAGAAAAACTGTTTTTT; CDR3 protein: CASRRLTGQGEEKLFF
clone size: -; CDR3 length: 16; J gene: TRBJ2-1; V gene: TRBV5-5; D gene: TRBD1; CDR3 DNA: TGTGCCAGCAGCTTGGCAGGGACAGGGCCCTACAATGAGCAGTTCTTC; CDR3 protein: CASSLAGTGPYNEQFF
clone size: -; CDR3 length: 16; J gene: TRBJ2-3; V gene: TRBV5-1; D gene: TRBD2; CDR3 DNA: TGCGCCAGCAGCTCCGGGACTAGCGGCCCCACAGATACGCAGTATTTT; CDR3 protein: CASSSGTSGPTDTQYF
clone size: -; CDR3 length: 13; J gene: TRBJ1-4; V gene: TRBV6-5; D gene: TRBD1; CDR3 DNA: TGTGCCAGCTCATCCAGGGGGCGTGAAAAACTGTTTTTT; CDR3 protein: CASSSRGREKLFF
clone size: -; CDR3 length: 13; J gene: TRBJ2-5; V gene: TRBV11-3; D gene: -; CDR3 DNA: TGTGCCAGCAGCTTCGAGCCTTCCGAGACCCAGTACTTC; CDR3 protein: CASSFEPSETQYF
clone size: -; CDR3 length: 17; J gene: TRBJ2-7; V gene: TRBV15; D gene: TRBD2; CDR3 DNA: TGTGCCACCAGCAGAGAACTTATAGCGGGAGGAATCTACGAGCAGTACTTC; CDR3 protein: CATSRELIAGGIYEQYF
clone size: -; CDR3 length: 15; J gene: TRBJ2-7; V gene: TRBV7-2; D gene: TRBD2; CDR3 DNA: TGTGCCAGCAGCTGGCTAGCGGGGCACTCCTACGAGCAGTACTTC; CDR3 protein: CASSWLAGHSYEQYF
clone size: -; CDR3 length: 15; J gene: TRBJ2-7; V gene: TRBV2; D gene: TRBD2; CDR3 DNA: TGTGCCAGCAGTTTTTCTAGCGGGGAGATATACGAGCAGTACTTC; CDR3 protein: CASSFSSGEIYEQYF
clone size: -; CDR3 length: 15; J gene: TRBJ1-1; V gene: TRBV6-6; D gene: -; CDR3 DNA: TGTGCCAGCAGCCCAAGCCCCGGTGTGAACACTGAAGCTTTCTTT; CDR3 protein: CASSPSPGVNTEAFF
clone size: -; CDR3 length: 16; J gene: TRBJ1-3; V gene: TRBV6-1; D gene: -; CDR3 DNA: TGTGCCAGCAGTGAAGCCCAAAGGAGCTCTGGAAACACCATATATTTT; CDR3 protein: CASSEAQRSSGNTIYF
clone size: -; CDR3 length: 15; J gene: TRBJ2-3; V gene: TRBV4-3; D gene: -; CDR3 DNA: TGCGCCAGCAGGCAAGGGACATATTCCACAGATACGCAGTATTTT; CDR3 protein: CASRQGTYSTDTQYF
clone size: -; CDR3 length: 15; J gene: TRBJ2-5; V gene: TRBV11-2; D gene: TRBD2; CDR3 DNA: TGTGCCAGCAGGCCCCTCGGGGGGGGCCAAGAGACCCAGTACTTC; CDR3 protein: CASRPLGGGQETQYF
clone size: -; CDR3 length: 17; J gene: TRBJ1-6; V gene: TRBV11-3; D gene: TRBD1; CDR3 DNA: TGTGCCAGCAGTTACCCCAGACAGGGGAGACTTAATTCACCCCTCCACTTT; CDR3 protein: CASSYPRQGRLNSPLHF
clone size: -; CDR3 length: 14; J gene: TRBJ1-2; V gene: TRBV4-3; D gene: TRBD1; CDR3 DNA: TGCGCCAGCAGCCTGTCCGGGACAGACTATGGCTACACCTTC; CDR3 protein: CASSLSGTDYGYTF
clone size: -; CDR3 length: 14; J gene: TRBJ2-7; V gene: TRBV6-5; D gene: TRBD1; CDR3 DNA: TGTGCCAGCAGTTTGGACAGGGGGCATAGGGAGCAGTACTTC; CDR3 protein: CASSLDRGHREQYF
clone size: -; CDR3 length: 15; J gene: TRBJ1-5; V gene: TRBV5-4; D gene: -; CDR3 DNA: TGTGCCAGCACTCCCGGTCCGGGATTCAATCAGCCCCAGCATTTT; CDR3 protein: CASTPGPGFNQPQHF
clone size: few; CDR3 length: 14; J gene: TRBJ2-1; V gene: TRBV6-8; D gene: -; CDR3 DNA: TGTGCCAGCATATTTCGGGGTGTTGTCAATGAGCAGTTCTTC; CDR3 protein: CASIFRGVVNEQFF
clone size: once; CDR3 length: 12; J gene: TRBJ2-7; V gene: TRBV7-9; D gene: -; CDR3 DNA: TGTGCCAGCAGCCCCACAGGGTACGAGCAGTACTTC; CDR3 protein: CASSPTGYEQYF
clone size: -; CDR3 length: 15; J gene: TRBJ1-6; V gene: TRBV7-5; D gene: -; CDR3 DNA: TGTGCCAGAAGCCATACCGGGACAGCAAATTCACCCCTCCACTTT; CDR3 protein: CARSHTGTANSPLHF
clone size: -; CDR3 length: 10; J gene: TRBJ2-7; V gene: TRBV29-1; D gene: -; CDR3 DNA: TGCAGCGTGGGAGACTACGAGCAGTACTTC; CDR3 protein: CSVGDYEQYF
clone size: few; CDR3 length: 15; J gene: TRBJ2-7; V gene: TRBV5-4; D gene: TRBD2; CDR3 DNA: TGTGCCAGCAGCCCGACTAGCGGGAGTTCGTACGAGCAGTACTTC; CDR3 protein: CASSPTSGSSYEQYF
clone size: -; CDR3 length: 16; J gene: TRBJ2-1; V gene: TRBV4-1; D gene: TRBD2; CDR3 DNA: TGCGCCAGCAGCCAAGTAGCGGGAGTGGGGTGGGGTGAGCAGTTCTTC; CDR3 protein: CASSQVAGVGWGEQFF
clone size: few; CDR3 length: 13; J gene: TRBJ1-1; V gene: TRBV7-9; D gene: -; CDR3 DNA: TGTGCCAGCAGCTTAGCAGCGAACACTGAAGCTTTCTTT; CDR3 protein: CASSLAANTEAFF
clone size: few; CDR3 length: 14; J gene: TRBJ1-5; V gene: TRBV13; D gene: -; CDR3 DNA: TGTGCCAGCAGCTTAGGGCAGAGCAATCAGCCCCAGCATTTT; CDR3 protein: CASSLGQSNQPQHF
clone size: -; CDR3 length: 16; J gene: TRBJ2-1; V gene: TRBV9; D gene: TRBD2; CDR3 DNA: TGTGCCAGCAGTACGTACGGGACTAGAGCCTACAATGAGCAGTTCTTC; CDR3 protein: CASSTYGTRAYNEQFF
clone size: few; CDR3 length: 15; J gene: TRBJ1-1; V gene: TRBV25-1; D gene: -; CDR3 DNA: TGTGCCAGCAGTCCGAAATCGACAGTTAACACTGAAGCTTTCTTT; CDR3 protein: CASSPKSTVNTEAFF
clone size: -; CDR3 length: 16; J gene: TRBJ1-1; V gene: TRBV7-8; D gene: -; CDR3 DNA: TGTGCCAGCAGCTTGTTACAGGGCCGCATGAACACTGAAGCTTTCTTT; CDR3 protein: CASSLLQGRMNTEAFF
clone size: -; CDR3 length: 14; J gene: TRBJ2-5; V gene: TRBV6-1; D gene: -; CDR3 DNA: TGTGCCAGTTTCCTAGGAGGGTACCAAGAGACCCAGTACTTC; CDR3 protein: CASFLGGYQETQYF
clone size: -; CDR3 length: 15; J gene: TRBJ1-1; V gene: TRBV25-1; D gene: -; CDR3 DNA: TGTGCCAGCATTCTTTTGACAGCTGCGGGGACTGAAGCTTTCTTT; CDR3 protein: CASILLTAAGTEAFF
clone size: -; CDR3 length: 15; J gene: TRBJ2-1; V gene: TRBV5-1; D gene: TRBD2; CDR3 DNA: TGCGCCAGCAGCAGAACTAGCGGGATTGAAGGTGAGCAGTTCTTC; CDR3 protein: CASSRTSGIEGEQFF
clone size: -; CDR3 length: 13; J gene: TRBJ2-4; V gene: TRBV6-4; D gene: TRBD2; CDR3 DNA: TGTGCCAGCAGCCTAGCGGGAGGGGATTTACAGTACTTC; CDR3 protein: CASSLAGGDLQYF
clone size: -; CDR3 length: 18; J gene: TRBJ2-3; V gene: TRBV5-6; D gene: TRBD2; CDR3 DNA: TGTGCCAGCAGCTCGCGACTAGCGGGGGTTTCTAGCACAGATACGCAGTATTTT; CDR3 protein: CASSSRLAGVSSTDTQYF
clone size: -; CDR3 length: 16; J gene: TRBJ2-7; V gene: TRBV11-3; D gene: TRBD2; CDR3 DNA: TGTGCCAGCAGCTCCGGACTAGTTTCGAGCTCCTACGAGCAGTACTTC; CDR3 protein: CASSSGLVSSSYEQYF
clone size: -; CDR3 length: 15; J gene: TRBJ1-2; V gene: TRBV25-1; D gene: TRBD1; CDR3 DNA: TGTGCCAGCAGGGGGACAGGGCATCCTAACTATGGCTACACCTTC; CDR3 protein: CASRGTGHPNYGYTF
clone size: -; CDR3 length: 15; J gene: TRBJ1-5; V gene: TRBV19; D gene: -; CDR3 DNA: TGTGCCAGTCGAATCCAGGGAGGCGGCAATCAGCCCCAGCATTTT; CDR3 protein: CASRIQGGGNQPQHF
clone size: -; CDR3 length: 14; J gene: TRBJ1-3; V gene: TRBV2; D gene: -; CDR3 DNA: TGTGCCAGCACCCTCGTGGCAGGGGGAAACACCATATATTTT; CDR3 protein: CASTLVAGGNTIYF
clone size: -; CDR3 length: 14; J gene: TRBJ2-7; V gene: TRBV7-7; D gene: TRBD1; CDR3 DNA: TGTGCTAGCAGCTTAGGGACAGGATCCTACGAGCAGTACTTC; CDR3 protein: CASSLGTGSYEQYF
clone size: -; CDR3 length: 17; J gene: TRBJ2-3; V gene: TRBV7-2; D gene: TRBD2; CDR3 DNA: TGTGCCAGCAGTAAACGGACTAGCGGGGGGGCAGCAGATACGCAGTATTTT; CDR3 protein: CASSKRTSGGAADTQYF
clone size: -; CDR3 length: 16; J gene: TRBJ2-2; V gene: TRBV7-7; D gene: TRBD2; CDR3 DNA: TGTGCTAGCAGCCCCTGGACTAGCGGGAGTCCCGGGGAGCTGTTTTTT; CDR3 protein: CASSPWTSGSPGELFF
clone size: -; CDR3 length: 17; J gene: TRBJ2-1; V gene: TRBV19; D gene: -; CDR3 DNA: TGTGCCAGTAGTATATGGGGGGATCGGAGCTCCTACAATGAGCAGTTCTTC; CDR3 protein: CASSIWGDRSSYNEQFF
clone size: -; CDR3 length: 13; J gene: TRBJ1-5; V gene: TRBV7-8; D gene: -; CDR3 DNA: TGTGCCAGCCATTCGGGGGGCAATCAGCCCCAGCATTTT; CDR3 protein: CASHSGGNQPQHF
clone size: once; CDR3 length: 16; J gene: TRBJ2-2; V gene: TRBV2; D gene: -; CDR3 DNA: TGTGCCAGCTCACTCCTGGGGGCTTCCACCACCGGGGAGCTGTTTTTT; CDR3 protein: CASSLLGASTTGELFF